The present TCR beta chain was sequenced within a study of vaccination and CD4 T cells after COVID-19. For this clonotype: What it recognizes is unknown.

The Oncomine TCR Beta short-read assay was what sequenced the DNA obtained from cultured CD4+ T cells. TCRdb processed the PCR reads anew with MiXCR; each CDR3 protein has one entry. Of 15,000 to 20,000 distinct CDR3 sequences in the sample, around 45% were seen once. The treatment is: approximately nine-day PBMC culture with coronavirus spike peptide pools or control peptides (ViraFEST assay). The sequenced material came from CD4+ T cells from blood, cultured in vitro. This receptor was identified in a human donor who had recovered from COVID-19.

CDR3 sequence: CAISPGGSNQPQHF. The CDR3 bases are TGTGCCATCAGTCCGGGGGGGAGCAATCAGCCCCAGCATTTT. The chain carries TRBV10-3 and TRBJ1-5, with a weak D call TRBD1 (5 bases). CDR1 is ENHRY and CDR2 is SYGVKD in the germline V gene. CDR3 length equals 14 residues. Trimming cost V 5 bases and J 1 base, with 9 bases left between them.